This T cell receptor beta chain was observed in a study of T-cell memory formation after mild COVID-19 (dated by TCRdb to 2020 to 2022). With regard to the full study: TCR sequence clusters from the two donors were found to be largely donor specific. In two donors, T-cell clones that expanded and contracted after mild COVID-19 were followed by sequencing TCRalpha and TCRbeta repertoires longitudinally. Two young, previously healthy adult volunteers made up the cohort, one male and one female.

In this sample, this clonotype turned up a few times. Its cognate antigen has yet to be identified. It has no much larger one-base neighbor in the sample; base qualities were not kept. Reading from cysteine to phenylalanine, the CDR3 counts 14 amino acids. Just the 42-base CDR3 DNA is kept, in frame starting at base 1. The germline V gene (reference sequence) yields SEHNR for CDR1 and FQNEAQ for CDR2. Trimming at the junction amounts to 1 base on V and 6 bases on J, and the germline ends lie 7 bases apart. Ficoll-Paque density gradient centrifugation was the method used to isolate PBMCs. Sequencing relied on an Illumina NovaSeq 6000. TCRalpha and TCRbeta cDNA libraries were constructed by 5'RACE with constant-segment primers, with sample barcodes and unique molecular identifiers being introduced. Trizol reagent was used to extract RNA from every sample. Amplification of the libraries took two PCR steps, and the second step added a second sample barcode plus Illumina TruSeq adapters. Sequencing of libraries was performed on an Illumina NovaSeq with 2 x 150 bp paired-end reads. The original methods were these. The reads were demultiplexed and collapsed into UMI-guided consensus sequences using migec v1.2.7. With mixcr v2.1.11, UMI consensuses were aligned to TRA and TRB V and J templates and assembled into clonotypes. A clonotype was counted as expanded or contracted only if both edgeR and NoisET called the change significant, with noise models trained on biological replicates. For edgeR calls, the cutoffs were a false discovery rate-adjusted p below 0.01 and a log2 fold-change threshold of 1. PCA with hierarchical clustering of max-normalized trajectories of the 1000 most abundant clonotypes was used as exploratory dynamics analysis. Separately sequenced CD4+ and CD8+ repertoires were used to assign a CD4 or CD8 phenotype to each responding clone. Clones were called with MiXCR by TCRdb after fastp trimmed the public reads at Q25, and only in-frame beta chains were retained. Rows with a matching CDR3 protein are joined into one entry that keeps the most common DNA and genes. Clone size and V and J calls follow TCRdb, not the original study. The sample table contains about 180,000 distinct CDR3 sequences; only one count was recorded for 16% of them. The ten largest clones capture about 2.1% of the sample.

What the study reported, not specific to this receptor: Clones contracting from day 15 to 85 had balanced CD4/CD8 phenotypes, while a second wave expanding from day 15 to 37 was biased towards CD4+. The study covered only a couple of mild cases, and larger cohorts including severe cases with pre-infection samples were considered necessary. Contracting CD4+ clones were found mainly in CM and EM memory subsets, while CD8+ clones were enriched in EMRA. Some responding clones were found in pre-infection memory, which suggests that pre-existing cross-reactive memory T cells took part in the SARS-CoV-2 response. SARS-CoV-2 specificity of the second-wave clones peaking on day 37 was not confirmed.

The V gene is TRBV7-9 and the J gene is TRBJ1-6; no D segment can be confidently identified. What was sequenced was PBMCs or a T cell subset sorted from them (not recorded which). The clonotype originates from an adult woman who had mild COVID-19 (a few samples of this study predate the infection). The sample titles of this study are shuffled in the database, so cell type and time point are left out; the donor was told from shared clones. The bases are TGTGCCAGCAGCTTAGGCAGCCTTAATTCACCCCTCCACTTT. Translated, this is CASSLGSLNSPLHF.